The rows below give T cell receptor beta chains drawn from one sample of a study of blood T cell repertoires in COVID-19. The table came from immunoSEQ multiplex PCR; TCRdb's copy has only in-frame clones and leaves some out. This repertoire shows 60,000 to 65,000 clones, roughly four fifths found once; its top ten account for roughly 27%. Material for sequencing was peripheral blood. These receptors were obtained from a woman older than 75 with acute or convalescent COVID-19. Each CDR3 is given with its conserved first and last residue. The order of the fields is D gene, V gene, CDR3 length, J gene, clone size, CDR3 DNA, CDR3 protein. A D gene is named only where the DNA matches it firmly. Some rows mark clone size as missing; the rest say once, few, many or name a class of expanded clone.

>-|TRBV28|16|TRBJ1-6|-
TGTGCCAGCAGTTTTCGGGGGGCAGGCTATAATTCACCCCTCCACTTT
CASSFRGAGYNSPLHF
>-|TRBV18|15|TRBJ2-7|-
TGTGCCAGCTCACCTTCTGGGCTGGGCGCGCACGAGCAGTACTTC
CASSPSGLGAHEQYF
>TRBD1|TRBV10-3|15|TRBJ1-2|-
TGTGCCATCAGGGCCCGGGACAGGGACAACTATGGCTACACCTTC
CAIRARDRDNYGYTF
>TRBD2|TRBV11-3|14|TRBJ2-1|-
TGTGCCAGCAGCTTAACTAGCGGGGTGGGTGAGCAGTTCTTC
CASSLTSGVGEQFF
>-|TRBV4-3|15|TRBJ1-4|-
TGCGCCAGCAGCCAAAACAGGGTAGGAGGCGAAAAACTGTTTTTT
CASSQNRVGGEKLFF
>TRBD2|TRBV6-6|15|TRBJ2-7|-
TGTGCCAGCAGTCGAGGACTAGCGGACACCTACGAGCAGTACTTC
CASSRGLADTYEQYF
>-|TRBV3-1/TRBV3-2|16|TRBJ2-6|-
TGTGCCAGCAGCCAATCCCGTCCCTCTGGGGCCAACGTCCTGACTTTC
CASSQSRPSGANVLTF
>-|TRBV21-1|13|TRBJ2-5|-
TGTGCCAGAGGGTCGACAGGGCAAGAGACCCAGTACTTC
CARGSTGQETQYF
>-|TRBV27|17|TRBJ2-1|-
TGTGCCAGCAGCAAACGGGGTGGCGGGGTGAACTACAATGAGCAGTTCTTC
CASSKRGGGVNYNEQFF
>TRBD1|TRBV19|16|TRBJ2-7|-
TGTGCCAGTAGTATCAGGCCGGGACAGGGATCCTACGAGCAGTACTTC
CASSIRPGQGSYEQYF
>TRBD2|TRBV9|16|TRBJ2-1|-
TGTGCCAGCAGCTCTCGGACTAGCGGGAGTCCCGATGAGCAGTTCTTC
CASSSRTSGSPDEQFF
>TRBD1|TRBV5-5|17|TRBJ1-2|-
TGTGCCAGCAGCTTGCGGACAGGGGACATCCTGGACTATGGCTACACCTTC
CASSLRTGDILDYGYTF
>-|TRBV6-4|14|TRBJ1-1|-
TGTGCCAGCAGTGACTCGTCCAGGGGTACTGAAGCTTTCTTT
CASSDSSRGTEAFF
>TRBD2|TRBV7-2|17|TRBJ2-3|-
TGTGCCAGCAGCTTAGGGTTAGCGGGAGGGCCGGGAGATACGCAGTATTTT
CASSLGLAGGPGDTQYF
>TRBD2|TRBV6-2/TRBV6-3|16|TRBJ2-3|-
TGTGCCAGCAGTCGACGGCGCGGGGCGGGGGCAGATACGCAGTATTTT
CASSRRRGAGADTQYF
>-|TRBV7-2|14|TRBJ1-6|-
TGTGCCAGCAGCCCAAGAGGACAATCGGCACCCCTCCACTTT
CASSPRGQSAPLHF
>-|TRBV4-1|12|TRBJ1-1|once
TGCGCCAGCAGCCCACCTCGCGAGGAAGCTTTCTTT
CASSPPREEAFF
>-|TRBV19|12|TRBJ1-2|-
TGTGCCAGTAGTATCCGGGTTTCTGGCTACACCTTC
CASSIRVSGYTF
>-|TRBV7-2|14|TRBJ1-1|-
TGTGCCAGCAGCCCCGGACTGCAAAACACTGAAGCTTTCTTT
CASSPGLQNTEAFF
>-|TRBV10-3|14|TRBJ2-3|-
TGTGCCACCGGCGAGCGGGTGTACACAGATACGCAGTATTTT
CATGERVYTDTQYF
>TRBD1|TRBV6-4|13|TRBJ1-1|-
TGTGCCAGCAGTGATCGGGACAGAACTGAAGCTTTCTTT
CASSDRDRTEAFF
>-|TRBV4-3|13|TRBJ1-2|-
TGCGCCAGCAGCCGAGGGACAAACTATGGCTACACCTTC
CASSRGTNYGYTF
>-|TRBV19|16|TRBJ2-3|once
TGTGCCAGTAGTATAGCTCCCCGGAGGGGCACAGATACGCAGTATTTT
CASSIAPRRGTDTQYF
>-|TRBV6-5|16|TRBJ1-5|-
TGTGCCAGCAGTTCCAACAGGGTCTTGGGCAATCAGCCCCAGCATTTT
CASSSNRVLGNQPQHF
>-|TRBV19|17|TRBJ1-4|-
TGTGCCAGTAGCAACAGGGAATCAAGTTCAACTAATGAAAAACTGTTTTTT
CASSNRESSSTNEKLFF
>TRBD2|TRBV5-5|15|TRBJ2-3|few
TGTGCCAGCAAGGGACTAGCGGGAGGAAGAGATACGCAGTATTTT
CASKGLAGGRDTQYF
>TRBD1|TRBV6-4|15|TRBJ1-3|-
TGTGCCAGCAGTGACCCGGACAGGGTCGGAAACACCATATATTTT
CASSDPDRVGNTIYF
>-|TRBV28|13|TRBJ1-2|-
TGTGCCAGCGAATACAGGGAGACCTATGGCTACACCTTC
CASEYRETYGYTF
>TRBD2|TRBV12-3/TRBV12-4|13|TRBJ2-7|-
TGTGCCAGCGGGTCCGGGACTAGCGGAGGGCAGTACTTC
CASGSGTSGGQYF
>-|TRBV5-1|15|TRBJ2-3|-
TGCGCCAGCAGCTCCGGGACTTCTAGCACAGATACGCAGTATTTT
CASSSGTSSTDTQYF
>-|TRBV5-4|14|TRBJ2-5|-
TGTGCCAGCAGCTTGGATAGGGGAGGGGGGTCCCAGTACTTC
CASSLDRGGGSQYF
>-|TRBV2|15|TRBJ2-3|-
TGTGCCAGCACCGTGCTGGGAGTCAGTACAGATACGCAGTATTTT
CASTVLGVSTDTQYF
>TRBD1|TRBV5-1|15|TRBJ1-1|-
TGCGCCAGCAGCACCCGACAGGGACCGAACACTGAAGCTTTCTTT
CASSTRQGPNTEAFF
>TRBD1|TRBV20-1|11|TRBJ1-2|-
TGCAGTGGAGGGACAGCGGATGGCTACACCTTC
CSGGTADGYTF
>-|TRBV19|16|TRBJ1-6|-
TGTGCCAATTCAAGGGAGGCAGGACCCTATAATTCACCCCTCCACTTT
CANSREAGPYNSPLHF
>TRBD1|TRBV28|15|TRBJ1-6|few
TGTGCCAGCAACTCAGGACAGGCCCGGAATTCACCCCTCCACTTT
CASNSGQARNSPLHF
>TRBD1|TRBV9|15|TRBJ2-5|-
TGTGCCAGCAGTGGGACAGGGGGCCCCCAAGAGACCCAGTACTTC
CASSGTGGPQETQYF
>-|TRBV7-2|15|TRBJ2-2|once
TGTGCCAGCAGCCGGTCCCGGGGAGCCAGCGGGGAGCTGTTTTTT
CASSRSRGASGELFF
>TRBD1|TRBV28|16|TRBJ1-5|-
TGTGCCAGCAGTTTACCCCAGGGGGCAAGCAATCAGCCCCAGCATTTT
CASSLPQGASNQPQHF
>TRBD1|TRBV19|15|TRBJ2-7|-
TGTGCCAGTAGTATGAACAGGGGAGAAATCCACGAGCAGTACTTC
CASSMNRGEIHEQYF
>-|TRBV5-1|16|TRBJ1-4|-
TGCGCCAGCAGCACGTCAATTTCGCCGGCTAATGAAAAACTGTTTTTT
CASSTSISPANEKLFF
>-|TRBV10-2|13|TRBJ1-2|-
TGCGCCAGCAGTGACAGTCCTAACTATGGCTACACCTTC
CASSDSPNYGYTF
>-|TRBV19|16|TRBJ2-1|few
TGTGCCAGTAGTATAGCCGGGACACTCAAAGGGAATGAGCAGTTCTTC
CASSIAGTLKGNEQFF
>TRBD1|TRBV19|13|TRBJ1-2|-
TGTGCCAGTAGTATCCCGACAGGGGATGGCTACACCTTC
CASSIPTGDGYTF
>TRBD2|TRBV9|17|TRBJ2-1|-
TGTGCCAGCAGCGTGATAGCGGGAGGTAGAGGGTACAATGAGCAGTTCTTC
CASSVIAGGRGYNEQFF
>TRBD1|TRBV7-8|15|TRBJ2-3|few
TGTGCCAGCAGCCCCTGGACAGGGAGCACAGATACGCAGTATTTT
CASSPWTGSTDTQYF
>TRBD1|TRBV10-3|14|TRBJ2-3|few
TGTGCCATCAGACCGACAGGGGGGACAGATACGCAGTATTTT
CAIRPTGGTDTQYF
>TRBD1|TRBV19|13|TRBJ1-4|-
TGTGCCAGTAGTACCAGGGGGCAGGAAAAACTGTTTTTT
CASSTRGQEKLFF
>-|TRBV25-1|16|TRBJ2-3|-
TGTGCCAGCAGTGAATTATTACCCCCAGGCACAGATACGCAGTATTTT
CASSELLPPGTDTQYF
>TRBD2|TRBV10-3|18|TRBJ2-1|once
TGTGCCATCAGTGAGTCGATGGCTAGCGGGAGGGGATACAATGAGCAGTTCTTC
CAISESMASGRGYNEQFF
>-|TRBV7-8|13|TRBJ1-1|-
TGTGCCAGCAGCTTAGGCCCCCAGACTGAAGCTTTCTTT
CASSLGPQTEAFF
>-|TRBV15|12|TRBJ1-1|-
TGTGCCACCTCACACAGGACGACTGAAGCTTTCTTT
CATSHRTTEAFF
>-|TRBV7-8|14|TRBJ1-3|-
TGTGCCAGCAGCTTAGTGTCTAATGGAAACACCATATATTTT
CASSLVSNGNTIYF
>-|TRBV27|14|TRBJ2-7|few
TGTGCCAGCAGTCCGGACTTTCGATACTACGAGCAGTACTTC
CASSPDFRYYEQYF
>-|TRBV19|15|TRBJ2-5|few
TGTGCCAGTAGGATCGACGCGGCGCACCAAGAGACCCAGTACTTC
CASRIDAAHQETQYF
>TRBD2|TRBV5-5|14|TRBJ2-1|-
TGTGCCAGCAGCTTGGTACTAGCGGGGAATGAGCAGTTCTTC
CASSLVLAGNEQFF